The T cell receptor (beta chain) described here comes from a study of early stage breast cancer tumors. Across the whole study: ER+/PR+/HER2- status applied to about 70% of the 16 invasive breast tumors. Study-level points and caveats: Compared with adjacent normal breast, tumors showed about 2.5-fold denser, more clonal T cells. Enriched TCRB sequences shared across patients were mostly commonly generated sequences.

On this clone: The antigen is unknown.

This CDR3 has 15 residues. V lost 5 bases to trimming and J lost 3 bases, with 14 bases between them. Per the germline V gene, CDR1 is MNHEY and CDR2 is SMNVEV (reference sequence). Blood replicates held 0.5 ug DNA, tumor or normal breast approximately 1.5 ug, two each. Method: immunoSEQ multiplex PCR; TCRdb's copy keeps in-frame clones and lacks some. The sample has around 4,800 clones; under 80% are singletons. The material sequenced was normal breast tissue next to the tumor. This chain links TRBV27 with TRBJ1-5; no definite D call. The sequence was collected from a person in their sixties or seventies with breast cancer. CDR3: CASSKLSGPNQPQHF. CDR3 nucleotide sequence: TGTGCCAGCAGTAAATTATCCGGACCCAATCAGCCCCAGCATTTT.